A single sample is the source of the 11 T cell receptor beta chains below, sequenced in a study of metastatic and nonmetastatic thyroid tumors. No treatment of any kind had been given to any patient before thyroid surgery. TCRdb re-called the PCR reads with MiXCR. The data show some 19,000 clones, 30% to 35% seen once. Sequenced sample: adjacent normal tissue. These receptor sequences come from a female donor with papillary thyroid cancer or a benign thyroid nodule (not recorded which). Some clones in this sample may be carry-over from other donors' samples.

The genes are TRBV11-3 and TRBJ1-1; D uncertain. The V end was cut by 3 bases, the J end by 4 bases, with 6 bases between. The CDR3 is made up of 12 amino acids. Germline CDR1 reads SGHNT; CDR2 reads YENEEA. This chain's CDR3 is CASSFTVTEAFF. DNA for the CDR3: TGTGCCAGCAGCTTTACAGTCACTGAAGCTTTCTTT.

This clone came up a few times. V gene TRBV6-1 combines with J gene TRBJ2-3, with 7 bases identical to TRBD2. Germline V gene data show CDR1 as MNHNS and CDR2 as SASEGT. The CDR3 runs 15 residues. The ends lost 5 bases at V and 9 bases at J; junction bases unmatched: 14. The chain's CDR3 is CASSKAGAPPGTQYF. The CDR3 DNA follows: TGTGCCAGCAGTAAGGCGGGAGCCCCCCCGGGGACGCAGTATTTT.

This chain links TRBV11-2 with TRBJ2-1; TRBD1 agrees at 9 bases. V lost 5 bases and J lost 3; bases outside the gene matches: 5. The V gene's germline CDR1 is SGHAT and CDR2 FQNNGV. The CDR3 contains 15 residues. The CDR3 sequence: CASSEWGQGYNEQFF. The CDR3 nucleotides read TGTGCCAGCAGCGAATGGGGACAGGGCTACAATGAGCAGTTCTTC.

In this sample, this clone turned up a few times. V gene TRBV6-5 combines with J gene TRBJ2-3; D may match TRBD1 or TRBD2 (6 bases each). This CDR3 region has 17 residues. Germline lookup yields CDR1 MNHEY and CDR2 SVGAGI. Trimming took 2 bases from V and 3 from J, leaving 18 bases between them. This chain's CDR3 is CASSYLMGGAATDTQYF. The CDR3 DNA sequence: TGTGCCAGCAGTTACCTAATGGGGGGCGCGGCGACAGATACGCAGTATTTT.

This sequence joins TRBV7-9 and TRBJ1-6; D not resolved. The germline V and J ends were trimmed by 7 bases and 4 bases, with 8 bases remaining between them. CDR1 is SEHNR, CDR2 FQNEAQ, per germline (reference sequence). This CDR3 has 13 amino acids. CDR3 DNA sequence: TGTGCCAGCACCTCGGGTTATAATTCACCCCTCCACTTT. This gives the protein CASTSGYNSPLHF.

The V gene is TRBV10-1, the J gene TRBJ1-1; D possibly corresponds to TRBD1 (5 bases). Trimming removed 3 bases from V and 10 bases from J, with 33 bases in between. CDR1 is WNHNN, CDR2 SYGVQD, per germline (reference sequence). The CDR3 covers 19 residues. As DNA, the CDR3 is TGCGCCAGCAGTGAAGGGCCGGGCAGCGGAGGCATGAGGGGCAAGACAGCTTTCTTT. Its protein is CASSEGPGSGGMRGKTAFF.

This clone was counted ten times or more. The chain combines TRBV5-1 with TRBJ2-2, with 13 bases aligning to TRBD2. The germline V gene encodes CDR1 SGHRS and CDR2 YFSETQ. CDR3 size: 18 residues. V was clipped by 4 bases and J by 8 bases; unmatched bases: 14. CDR3 in amino acids: CASSDRLAGGPVGGELFF. The CDR3 region has the DNA TGCGCCAGCAGCGACCGACTAGCGGGGGGCCCTGTTGGTGGGGAGCTGTTTTTT.

By share, this clone counts as medium-sized. The chain joins TRBV13 to TRBJ1-2; possibly TRBD1 for D (6 bases). The V end was cut by 5 bases, the J end by 2 bases, with 12 bases between. Per germline, CDR1 PRHDT and CDR2 FYEKMQ (reference sequence). The CDR3 consists of 14 residues. The CDR3 region has the DNA TGTGCCAGCAGCACCCGGACAGCCAACTATGGCTACACCTTC. It codes for CASSTRTANYGYTF. Full variable domain (missing parts from reference TRBV13 and TRBJ1-2): AAGVIQSPRHLIKEKRETATLKCYPIPRHDTVYWYQQGPGQDPQFLISFYEKMQSDKGSIPDRFSAQQFSDYHSELNMSSLELGDSALYFCASSTRTANYGYTFGSGTRLTVV.

This clone came up a few times. The rearrangement uses TRBV28 and TRBJ1-1; D gene uncertain. Germline V gene data show CDR1 as MDHEN and CDR2 as SYDVKM. The CDR3 has 14 residues. V lost 3 bases and J lost 2, with 10 bases in between. The CDR3 DNA follows: TGTGCCAGCAGTTTGATTCGAGCAAACACTGAAGCTTTCTTT. Encoded protein: CASSLIRANTEAFF.

Relative to its sample, this clone is medium-sized (0.01 to 0.1%). This chain connects TRBV28 to TRBJ2-1; TRBD2 aligns across 12 bases. The CDR3 has 15 residues. Germline loops: CDR1 MDHEN, CDR2 SYDVKM. The V and J ends lost 6 bases and 4 bases, in that order; junction bases with no gene match: 4. CDR3 sequence reads: CASRPGLAGYNEQFF. The CDR3 nucleotides are TGTGCCAGCAGGCCGGGACTAGCGGGTTACAATGAGCAGTTCTTC. The full variable domain, completed using reference TRBV28 and TRBJ2-1, is DVKVTQSSRYLVKRTGEKVFLECVQDMDHENMFWYRQDPGLGLRLIYFSYDVKMKEKGDIPEGYSVSREKKERFSLILESASTNQTSMYLCASRPGLAGYNEQFFGPGTRLTVL.

This clone was counted many times. This may arise from a read error, as a much more abundant clone is one base away. V gene TRBV12-5 combines with J gene TRBJ1-5; 9 positions agree with TRBD1. Germline V gene lookup returns CDR1 LGHNT and CDR2 FRNRAP. J was trimmed by 2 bases and V by 7 bases; bases with no gene match: 9. The CDR3 totals 16 residues. CDR3 in amino acids: CASVFNRGPGNQPQHF. In nucleotides, the CDR3 is TGTGCTAGTGTTTTCAACAGGGGGCCTGGCAATCAGCCCCAGCATTTT.